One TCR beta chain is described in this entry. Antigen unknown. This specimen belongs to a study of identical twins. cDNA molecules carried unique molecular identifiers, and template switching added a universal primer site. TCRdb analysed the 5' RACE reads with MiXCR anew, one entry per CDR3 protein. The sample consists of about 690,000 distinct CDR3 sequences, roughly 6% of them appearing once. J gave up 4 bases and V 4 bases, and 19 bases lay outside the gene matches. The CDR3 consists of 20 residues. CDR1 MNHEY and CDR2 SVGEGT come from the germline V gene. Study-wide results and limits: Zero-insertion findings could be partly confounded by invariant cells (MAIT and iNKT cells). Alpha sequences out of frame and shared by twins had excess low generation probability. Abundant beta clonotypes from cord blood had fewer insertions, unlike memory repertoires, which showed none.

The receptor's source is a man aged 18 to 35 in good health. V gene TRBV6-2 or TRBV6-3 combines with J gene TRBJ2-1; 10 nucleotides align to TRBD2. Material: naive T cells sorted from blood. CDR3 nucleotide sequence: TGTGCCAGCAGTTCCCCCCTAACTAGCGGGATATCAGGCTCTTACAATGAGCAGTTCTTC. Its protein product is CASSSPLTSGISGSYNEQFF.